This T cell receptor beta chain was retrieved from a study of beta chain features in type 1 diabetes. CDR3 length equals 14 residues. Trimming cost V 2 bases and J 4 bases; bases outside gene matches: 1. Germline V gene data show CDR1 as SGHVS and CDR2 as FQNEAQ. Broader study findings: Significant though moderate, a shortening of TCRB CDR3s appeared in all four CD4+ subsets of Type 1 diabetes patients.

Sorted populations were all over 98% pure. A word on this clone: No antigen is known for it.

Of the isolated RNA, all was reverse transcribed, and so the sequenced material was expressed TCRB transcripts. Some 3.3 million reads was the average for naive, central memory and regulatory T cell samples. Generated by immunoSEQ multiplex PCR, the TCRdb table keeps only in-frame clones and is missing some. The sample has about 190,000 clones, roughly 8% seen once. The material sequenced was central memory CD4+ T cells from blood. The receptor's source is a man between 18 and 29 years old with type 1 diabetes. The chain employs TRBV7-8 and TRBJ1-3, with TRBD1 matching over 8 bases. The CDR3 sequence is CASSLSGGGNTIYF. DNA of the CDR3: TGTGCCAGCAGCTTATCAGGGGGCGGAAACACCATATATTTT. Looking up the rest from reference TRBV7-8 and TRBJ1-3 gives the full variable domain: GAGVSQSPRYKVAKRGQDVALRCDPISGHVSLFWYQQALGQGPEFLTYFQNEAQLDKSGLPSDRFFAERPEGSVSTLKIQRTQQEDSAVYLCASSLSGGGNTIYFGEGSWLTVV.